This TCR beta chain was sequenced for a study of beta chain features in type 1 diabetes. Investigators reverse transcribed all isolated RNA, so they sequenced expressed TCRB transcripts. Here immunoSEQ multiplex PCR was the method, and the copy in TCRdb shows in-frame clones only, minus some. In the table there are fewer than 250,000 clones, under 70% of which are singletons. The CDR3 spans 16 residues. Germline CDR1 is LGHNA and CDR2 is YNFKEQ. Trimming left V 7 bases short and J 2 bases short, with 20 bases between. Input material: naive CD4+ T cells from blood. The genes are TRBV4-2 and TRBJ1-2; possible D gene TRBD1, 5 bases. This TCR derives from a man between 25 and 39 years old in good health. The CDR3 sequence is CASTPVRGEVNYGYTF. The DNA for the CDR3 is TGTGCCAGCACCCCAGTTAGAGGGGAGGTAAACTATGGCTACACCTTC.